This record covers a single TCR beta chain. Germline CDR1 and CDR2: LGHDT and YNNKEL (reference sequence). Trimming removed 6 bases from V and 0 bases from J, with 15 bases in between. This CDR3 has 15 residues. The patients serving as multiple sclerosis controls were treatment-naive. They had stable or active relapsing-remitting disease and fulfilled revised McDonald criteria. After extraction with the RNeasy kit, about 0.45 to 1 ug of the RNA was reverse transcribed using random hexamers. An immunoSEQ multiplex PCR generated amplified TCR beta CDR3 products spanning 54 Vbeta and 13 Jbeta. TCRdb re-analysed the immunoSEQ multiplex PCR reads in MiXCR, keeping a single row per CDR3 protein. Among around 77,000 distinct CDR3 sequences, 96% were seen once, and the ten largest hold 0.095% to 0.12%. The data belong to a study of CD8 T cells in Susac syndrome.

The chain joins TRBV3-1 to TRBJ2-7, with D perhaps TRBD1 (6 bases). This clonotype was sampled from a human donor with multiple sclerosis. Material for sequencing was CD4+ T cells from PBMCs. The chain's CDR3 is CASRPGAGDSYEQYF. In DNA, the CDR3 is TGTGCCAGCAGACCTGGGGCAGGGGACTCCTACGAGCAGTACTTC.